This TCR beta chain was retrieved from a study of shared clonotypes between healthy human individuals. With V trimmed by 4 bases and J by 4 bases, 9 bases remained unmatched. The CDR3 spans 16 residues. Per germline, CDR1 KGHSH and CDR2 LQKENI. Profiled with immunoSEQ multiplex PCR; TCRdb holds only in-frame clones, not every one. The sample contains more than 2 million clones, approximately 95% of which appear only once. This clone appeared once. The chain recombines TRBV18 with TRBJ2-2; the match to TRBD1 covers 7 bases. Sequenced: naive CD4+ T cells sorted from blood. Specified subset: CD45RA+ positively selected. The source is a man aged 18 to 35 in good health. This CDR3 is CASSRGQAKITGELFF. DNA of the CDR3: TGTGCCAGCTCACGAGGACAGGCTAAGATCACCGGGGAGCTGTTTTTT. The whole variable domain, remainder taken from reference TRBV18 and TRBJ2-2, is NAGVMQNPRHLVRRRGQEARLRCSPMKGHSHVYWYRQLPEEGLKFMVYLQKENIIDESGMPKERFSAEFPKEGPSILRIQQVVRGDSAAYFCASSRGQAKITGELFFGEGSRLTVL.